A single sample is the source of the 27 T cell receptor beta chains below, sequenced in a study of T cell responses to AZD1222 COVID-19 vaccine. Some clones are missing from TCRdb's copy, which holds only in-frame ones; the method was immunoSEQ multiplex PCR. The sample lists fewer than 200,000 clones, roughly 89% occurring once. The material was peripheral blood, obtained on day 0 of AZD1222 vaccination. Receptors originate from an adult in good health.

V usage is TRBV10-3 and J usage is TRBJ1-4, with D hard to call. The V and J ends lost 7 bases and 5 bases respectively, with 11 bases between them. This CDR3 is 13 amino acids long. Per the germline V gene, CDR1 is ENHRY and CDR2 is SYGVKD. Written as DNA, the CDR3 is TGTGCCATCAATGGCGCCATGAATGAAAAACTGTTTTTT. Translation gives CAINGAMNEKLFF.

The chain has TRBV27 and TRBJ2-7; D remains ambiguous. Between the trimmed V and J ends, which lost 5 bases and 3 bases, there was a span of 17 bases. The germline V gene has CDR1 MNHEY and CDR2 SMNVEV (reference sequence). This CDR3 is built from 15 residues. CDR3 protein: CASSGIDTGFYEQYF. The DNA for the CDR3 is TGTGCCAGCAGTGGGATAGACACCGGATTCTACGAGCAGTACTTC.

The chain has TRBV4-3 and TRBJ2-7; tentative D call: TRBD1 (5 bases). Trimming pared 0 bases from V and 4 bases from J, leaving 16 bases between. The germline V gene has CDR1 LGHNA and CDR2 YSLEER. The CDR3 totals 16 residues. The CDR3 sequence is CASSQDHQGYPYEQYF. The CDR3 bases are TGCGCCAGCAGCCAAGATCACCAGGGCTACCCTTACGAGCAGTACTTC.

The chain couples TRBV28 to TRBJ2-7, with 7 bases fitting TRBD1. Germline trimming cut 8 bases from V and 2 bases from J; bases unmatched to any gene: 15. The CDR3 sequence is 16 residues long. CDR1 is MDHEN and CDR2 is SYDVKM in the germline V gene. The chain's CDR3 is CASWGTATGGPYEQYF. The CDR3 DNA reads as TGTGCCAGCTGGGGGACAGCCACGGGTGGCCCCTACGAGCAGTACTTC.

The DNA of the CDR3 is TGTGCCAACAGACAGGGGGCTGGGGAGACCCAGTACTTC. Residues: CANRQGAGETQYF. V and J are TRBV10-3 and TRBJ2-5, with 10 bases lining up with TRBD1. This CDR3 comprises 13 residues. V shed 10 bases and J 5 bases; nucleotides not matched to a gene: 7. CDR1 and CDR2 from the germline V gene are ENHRY and SYGVKD.

The chain joins TRBV28 to TRBJ1-2; maybe TRBD1 (5 bases). V was trimmed by 3 bases and J by 2 bases, leaving 10 bases between them. The germline CDR1 and CDR2 sequences are MDHEN and SYDVKM. CDR3 size: 14 residues. CDR3 coding DNA: TGTGCCAGCAGTTTTATGGGGGGAAACTATGGCTACACCTTC. Amino acid sequence: CASSFMGGNYGYTF.

This rearrangement joins TRBV6-1 to TRBJ1-2; 10 bases match TRBD1. CDR3 length: 15 residues. Germline V lookup: CDR1 MNHNS, CDR2 SASEGT. The trim removed 3 bases at V and 4 bases at J, leaving 5 bases unmatched. The CDR3 loop reads CASSDLRQGAYGYTF. The DNA for the CDR3 is TGTGCCAGCAGTGACCTACGACAGGGGGCCTATGGCTACACCTTC.

The V call is TRBV7-8, the J call TRBJ1-2; 7 nucleotides align to TRBD1. The CDR3 is made up of 14 amino acids. Losses at the gene ends were 4 bases for V and 7 bases for J; bases not matched to a gene: 9. Germline CDR1 and CDR2: SGHVS and FQNEAQ. CDR3 loop: CASSWDSSGRGYTF. Here the CDR3 DNA reads TGTGCCAGCAGCTGGGACAGTTCAGGACGTGGCTACACCTTC.

This rearrangement joins TRBV27 to TRBJ1-5, with TRBD1 matching over 9 bases. The CDR3 has 15 amino acids. With 7 bases clipped from V and 0 bases from J, the junction kept 4 bases outside the gene matches. Germline assignment: CDR1 MNHEY and CDR2 SMNVEV (reference sequence). The CDR3: CASKVTGGSNQPQHF. The CDR3 bases are TGTGCCAGCAAAGTGACAGGGGGTAGCAATCAGCCCCAGCATTTT.

The chain employs TRBV18 and TRBJ1-5; no definite D call. Trimming cost V 5 bases and J 6 bases, with 11 bases left between them. Per the germline V gene, CDR1 is KGHSH and CDR2 is LQKENI. The CDR3 totals 13 residues. CDR3: CASSGLEGQPQHF. The DNA of the CDR3 is TGTGCCAGCTCAGGGTTAGAAGGTCAGCCCCAGCATTTT. Full variable domain (missing parts from reference TRBV18 and TRBJ1-5): NAGVMQNPRHLVRRRGQEARLRCSPMKGHSHVYWYRQLPEEGLKFMVYLQKENIIDESGMPKERFSAEFPKEGPSILRIQQVVRGDSAAYFCASSGLEGQPQHFGDGTRLSIL.

This chain uses TRBV30 with TRBJ2-7; 7 nucleotides align to TRBD1. Per the germline V gene, CDR1 is GTSNPN and CDR2 is SVGIG (reference sequence). The CDR3 runs to 15 residues. V lost 1 base, J lost 0 bases, and 6 bases stayed unmatched. The CDR3 nucleotides are TGTGCCTGGAGTGCCGGGACAGTAAGCTCCTACGAGCAGTACTTC. Its protein product is CAWSAGTVSSYEQYF.

The chain is built from TRBV6-5 and TRBJ1-6, with D possibly being TRBD1 (6 bases). V was shortened by 1 base and J by 10 bases, with 14 bases between the two germline ends. Germline V lookup: CDR1 MNHEY, CDR2 SVGAGI. CDR3 length: 15 residues. The CDR3 is CASSYWKTGESPLHF. CDR3 sequence (DNA): TGTGCCAGCAGTTACTGGAAGACAGGTGAATCACCCCTCCACTTT.

This chain links TRBV30 with TRBJ1-4; the D gene is possibly TRBD1 (6 bases). V lost 2 bases and J 5 bases, leaving 9 bases between the germline ends. The CDR3 has 13 amino acids. Germline V gives CDR1 GTSNPN, CDR2 SVGIG (reference sequence). Here the CDR3 DNA reads TGTGCCTGGAGTAAAGGGGGGAATGAAAAACTGTTTTTT. It is translated as CAWSKGGNEKLFF.

This clone was observed a handful of times. The gene calls are TRBV6-6 and TRBJ1-1, with D tentatively TRBD1 (5 bases). Germline CDR1 and CDR2: MNHNY and SVGAGI (reference sequence). The CDR3 consists of 11 residues. Trimming took 6 bases from V and 7 from J, leaving 9 bases between them. DNA for the CDR3: TGTGCCAGCAGCAGACAGCGTGAAGCTTTCTTT. Its protein product is CASSRQREAFF.

This chain connects TRBV19 to TRBJ1-1, with 7 nucleotides matching TRBD1. The V gene end was trimmed by 5 bases and the J gene end by 6 bases; junction bases not matched to a gene: 9. Germline-derived CDR1 and CDR2 are LNHDA and SQIVND (reference sequence). The CDR3 spans 14 residues. The CDR3 region has the DNA TGTGCCAGTAGTTTCAGGACAGGTTTGGCTGAAGCTTTCTTT. Translating it yields CASSFRTGLAEAFF.

The gene calls are TRBV7-8 and TRBJ1-5; maybe TRBD1 (6 bases). The germline V gene encodes CDR1 SGHVS and CDR2 FQNEAQ. This CDR3 is built from 16 residues. V was cut by 1 base and J by 1 base, with 11 bases left in between. CDR3 in amino acids: CASSLVRTASNQPQHF. As DNA, the CDR3 is TGTGCCAGCAGCTTAGTTCGGACAGCGAGCAATCAGCCCCAGCATTTT. Using reference TRBV7-8 and TRBJ1-5 for the parts outside the CDR3, the full variable domain is GAGVSQSPRYKVAKRGQDVALRCDPISGHVSLFWYQQALGQGPEFLTYFQNEAQLDKSGLPSDRFFAERPEGSVSTLKIQRTQQEDSAVYLCASSLVRTASNQPQHFGDGTRLSIL.

J is TRBJ2-2 and V is TRBV9; unclear D gene. This CDR3 contains 14 residues. Trimming left V 9 bases short and J 0 bases short, with 12 bases between. From germline, CDR1 is SGDLS and CDR2 YYNGEE. CDR3 sequence (DNA): TGTGCCACCGGGTTAGGGACGAACACCGGGGAGCTGTTTTTT. Protein sequence: CATGLGTNTGELFF.

This clone was counted a single time. This chain links TRBV6-5 with TRBJ1-6; perhaps TRBD1 as D (6 bases). This CDR3 contains 15 residues. Germline CDR1 is MNHEY and CDR2 is SVGAGI. V lost 6 bases to trimming and J lost 0 bases, with 9 bases between them. CDR3 in amino acids: CASRVDSSYNSPLHF. CDR3 in DNA: TGTGCCAGCAGAGTGGACAGCTCCTATAATTCACCCCTCCACTTT.

This sequence joins TRBV6-6 and TRBJ1-4; unclear D gene. With 5 bases removed from V and 8 bases from J, the gap between germline ends came to 15 bases. This CDR3 spans 14 amino acids. CDR1 and CDR2 (germline): MNHNY, SVGAGI (reference sequence). The CDR3 DNA is TGTGCCAGCAGTACCAGCGGGATGGGAGAAAAACTGTTTTTT. It encodes CASSTSGMGEKLFF.

This rearrangement joins TRBV15 to TRBJ1-1, with unresolved D. The V end lost 2 bases, the J end lost 5 bases, and 12 bases lay between the germline ends. Germline V gene lookup returns CDR1 LNHNV and CDR2 YYDKDF (reference sequence). The CDR3 sequence is 14 residues long. Here the CDR3 reads CATSRPPRGTEAFF. For the CDR3, the DNA is TGTGCCACCAGCAGACCCCCAAGAGGGACTGAAGCTTTCTTT.

V usage is TRBV9 and J usage is TRBJ2-2, with a weak D call TRBD1 (5 bases). The CDR3 is made up of 15 amino acids. Germline V gives CDR1 SGDLS, CDR2 YYNGEE. Trimming removed 0 bases at V and 4 bases at J, with 10 bases between. CDR3 sequence reads: CASSVEGLITGELFF. The CDR3 nucleotides read TGTGCCAGCAGCGTAGAGGGGTTAATCACCGGGGAGCTGTTTTTT.

The rearrangement uses TRBV19 and TRBJ1-2, with 7 bases lining up with TRBD1. V gave up 5 bases and J gave up 3 bases; unmatched junction bases: 9. This CDR3 has 15 residues. CDR1 is LNHDA and CDR2 is SQIVND in the germline V gene (reference sequence). This CDR3 reads CASSSPRQGHYGYTF. In DNA form, the CDR3 reads TGTGCCAGTAGTTCACCGAGACAGGGCCACTATGGCTACACCTTC.

J is TRBJ1-4 and V is TRBV25-1; no definite D call. The CDR3 is 15 residues long. Trimming left V 2 bases short and J 3 bases short, with 10 bases between. Germline loops: CDR1 MGHDK, CDR2 SYGVNS. As DNA, the CDR3 is TGTGCCAGCAGTGAACAGGCGATCTCTAATGAAAAACTGTTTTTT. The encoded protein is CASSEQAISNEKLFF.

On this clone: Other nucleotide sequences from this sample produce the same CDR3. CDR3 sequence: CAWSVGNQPQHF. The DNA for the CDR3 is TGTGCCTGGAGTGTCGGCAATCAGCCCCAGCATTTT. J is TRBJ1-5 and V is TRBV30; D uncertain. Deletions cut 0 bases from V and 2 bases from J, with 2 bases between. This CDR3 is built from 12 residues. Germline CDR1 GTSNPN, CDR2 SVGIG (reference sequence).

The J gene is TRBJ1-1, the V gene TRBV7-2, with a tentative D call TRBD1 (5 bases). The germline V gene encodes CDR1 SGHTA and CDR2 FQGNSA. V was cut by 5 bases and J by 0 bases, with 10 bases left in between. This CDR3 has 14 residues. CDR3 residues: CASSPVGVNTEAFF. CDR3 sequence (DNA): TGTGCCAGCAGCCCCGTGGGGGTGAACACTGAAGCTTTCTTT.

J is TRBJ2-5 and V is TRBV6-1; TRBD1 matches 9 bases. The germline CDR1 and CDR2 sequences are MNHNS and SASEGT. The CDR3 runs to 15 residues. Losses at the gene ends were 8 bases for V and 4 bases for J; bases not matched to a gene: 11. CDR3 protein: CASDAQGQGIETQYF. DNA of the CDR3: TGTGCCAGCGACGCTCAGGGACAGGGTATAGAGACCCAGTACTTC.

V gene TRBV19 combines with J gene TRBJ2-1, with 8 bases identical to TRBD1. The germline CDR1 and CDR2 sequences are LNHDA and SQIVND (reference sequence). V gave up 6 bases and J gave up 2 bases; unmatched junction bases: 6. This CDR3 comprises 15 residues. In DNA, the CDR3 is TGTGCCAGTAGCGAAGCCAGGGGGCCCTACAATGAGCAGTTCTTC. It translates to CASSEARGPYNEQFF. The whole variable domain, remainder taken from reference TRBV19 and TRBJ2-1, is DGGITQSPKYLFRKEGQNVTLSCEQNLNHDAMYWYRQDPGQGLRLIYYSQIVNDFQKGDIAEGYSVSREKKESFPLTVTSAQKNPTAFYLCASSEARGPYNEQFFGPGTRLTVL.